Listed below are T cell receptor beta chains from one sample, sequenced in a study of PD-1 blockade in classical Hodgkin lymphoma. Profiled with immunoSEQ multiplex PCR; TCRdb holds only in-frame clones, not every one. The table lists nearly 25,000 clones, about 80% of them singletons. The sample here was peripheral blood mononuclear cells (PBMCs), taken at baseline. The source of these receptors is a human donor with classical Hodgkin lymphoma. Each CDR3 is given with its conserved first and last residue. D genes are given only for firm matches. Not all rows give a size; the values are once, few, many and, for expanded clones, a class.

>TRBD1|TRBV5-1|NA|TRBJ1-1
TGCGCCAGCGGACCGGGACAGGGGGATGGTGAAGCTTTCTTT
CASGPGQGDGEAFF
>NA|TRBV10-3|few|TRBJ1-3
TGTGCCATCAGTCCCCAACAGGCGGGAGCTGGAAACACCATATATTTT
CAISPQQAGAGNTIYF
>NA|TRBV18|NA|TRBJ2-7
TGTGCCAGCTCCCCCTCCGGGGACTACGAGCAGTACTTC
CASSPSGDYEQYF
>NA|TRBV2|NA|TRBJ2-2
TGTGCCAGCAGTAAGGAGGCCCCGAACACCGGGGAGCTGTTTTTT
CASSKEAPNTGELFF
>TRBD2|TRBV11-2|NA|TRBJ2-3
TGTGCCAGCAGCCAAATTCGGCTAGCGGGGGTAGCTAGCACAGATACGCAGTATTTT
CASSQIRLAGVASTDTQYF
>NA|TRBV18|once|TRBJ1-3
TGTGCCAGCTCACAACGGGTCTCTGGAAACACCATATATTTT
CASSQRVSGNTIYF
>NA|TRBV4-3|NA|TRBJ1-2
TGCGCCAGCAGCCAAGACAGGGGACGGTATGGCTACACCTTC
CASSQDRGRYGYTF
>NA|TRBV14|NA|TRBJ2-1
TGTGCCAGCAGCCAAGAGCCAGGGGGGAAGCAGTTCTTC
CASSQEPGGKQFF
>TRBD1|TRBV5-3|once|TRBJ1-1
TGTGCCAGAAGCATTTTGGACAGGGAAGCTTTCTTT
CARSILDREAFF
>NA|TRBV5-4|NA|TRBJ1-1
TGTGCCAGCAGTTCAAAGGGGATGAACACTGAAGCTTTCTTT
CASSSKGMNTEAFF
>NA|TRBV9|NA|TRBJ2-1
TGTGCCAGCAGCGCCATCTGGGCGGCCTCCTACAATGAGCAGTTCTTC
CASSAIWAASYNEQFF
>TRBD1|TRBV7-2|NA|TRBJ2-1
TGTGCCAGCAGATTAGACAGGGTGGGCAATGAGCAGTTCTTC
CASRLDRVGNEQFF
>TRBD2|TRBV15|once|TRBJ2-5
TGTGCCACCAGTTGGGAGGGTCAAGAGACCCAGTACTTC
CATSWEGQETQYF
>TRBD1|TRBV5-1|NA|TRBJ2-6
TGCGCCAGCAGCTCGACAGGGGCCGAGTCTGGGGCCAACGTCCTGACTTTC
CASSSTGAESGANVLTF
>NA|TRBV7-2|NA|TRBJ1-4
TGTGCCAGCAGCTTGATAGGACAGCCTGGGAATGAAAAACTGTTTTTT
CASSLIGQPGNEKLFF
>NA|TRBV7-9|NA|TRBJ2-5
TGTGCCAGCAGCTTAGTGTCGGCAGGGTCGATGGAGACCCAGTACTTC
CASSLVSAGSMETQYF
>NA|TRBV6-5|few|TRBJ1-5
TGTGCCAGCAGTTTCGGGGACCAGCCCCAGCATTTT
CASSFGDQPQHF
>NA|TRBV6-5|few|TRBJ1-2
TGTGCCAGCACGATACAGGGCGGCTATGGCTACACCTTC
CASTIQGGYGYTF
>TRBD1|TRBV10-3|NA|TRBJ2-2
TGTGCCATCAGTCCGGGACAGGACGCGAACACCGGGGAGCTGTTTTTT
CAISPGQDANTGELFF
>TRBD1|TRBV6-6|NA|TRBJ2-2
TGTGCCAGCGGAAGCCGGCAGGGGGCGAACACCGGGGAGCTGTTTTTT
CASGSRQGANTGELFF
>NA|TRBV7-2|NA|TRBJ1-3
TGTGCCAGCAGCTTAAGCTCATGGAGCTCTGGAAACACCATATATTTT
CASSLSSWSSGNTIYF
>NA|TRBV5-6|NA|TRBJ2-7
TGTGCCAGCAGCAACGGGTTCTACGAGCAGTACTTC
CASSNGFYEQYF
>TRBD2|TRBV10-3|NA|TRBJ2-5
TGTGCCATCAGCAGACTAGCGGGGAAAGAGACCCAGTACTTC
CAISRLAGKETQYF
>TRBD2|TRBV19|few|TRBJ2-7
TGTGCCAGTAGGGGTAGCGGGACCTACGAGCAGTACTTC
CASRGSGTYEQYF
>NA|TRBV6-1|NA|TRBJ1-1
TGTGCCAGCAGAGTTCTTTACACTGAAGCTTTCTTT
CASRVLYTEAFF
>NA|TRBV5-6|NA|TRBJ2-5
TGTGCCAGCAGCTTTATTCCAGCTCAAGAGACCCAGTACTTC
CASSFIPAQETQYF
>NA|TRBV18|once|TRBJ2-1
TGTGCCAGCTCACCCCGGGGACCGAACTACAATGAGCAGTTCTTC
CASSPRGPNYNEQFF
>NA|TRBV6-6|NA|TRBJ2-7
TGTGCCAGCAGTTACTCGGCAGGTCTCTCTTACGAGCAGTACTTC
CASSYSAGLSYEQYF
>NA|TRBV18|NA|TRBJ1-3
TGTGCCAGCTCACCAGGAGGGGGTGGAAACACCATATATTTT
CASSPGGGGNTIYF
>TRBD1|TRBV19|NA|TRBJ1-2
TGTGCCAGTAGTATGACAGGGAATGGCTACACCTTC
CASSMTGNGYTF
>NA|TRBV7-2|once|TRBJ1-1
TGTGCCAGCAGCTTAGCGGTTGGCAGGGGAGCTTTCTTT
CASSLAVGRGAFF
>TRBD1|TRBV25-1|NA|TRBJ2-7
TGTGCCAGCCCAGGGGGCAGGGCCTTAAAAGGGATCGAGCAGTACTTC
CASPGGRALKGIEQYF
>NA|TRBV7-9|NA|TRBJ2-7
TGTGCCAGCAGCTTAGGACTTGGACAAGGATTCAGCTCCTACGAGCAGTACTTC
CASSLGLGQGFSSYEQYF
>NA|TRBV28|once|TRBJ2-7
TGTGCCAGCAGTTGGTCCAGGGGAACCTACGAGCAGTACTTC
CASSWSRGTYEQYF
>NA|TRBV4-1|NA|TRBJ1-2
TGCGCCAGCAGGGACACGTCCACCCCTGGCTACACCTTC
CASRDTSTPGYTF
>NA|TRBV27|NA|TRBJ2-1
TGTGCCAGCAGTGAGACGGTGGGATTTGAGTTCTTC
CASSETVGFEFF
>NA|TRBV11-3|once|TRBJ2-2
TGTGCCAGCAGCTTTGGTAGCAAGGGCGGGGAGCTGTTTTTT
CASSFGSKGGELFF
>NA|TRBV7-3|NA|TRBJ1-1
TGTGCCAGCAGCTTCAACAGGGACACTGAAGCTTTCTTT
CASSFNRDTEAFF
>TRBD1|TRBV28|NA|TRBJ2-3
TGTGCCAGCAGTGGACAGGGGGCCACAGATACGCAGTATTTT
CASSGQGATDTQYF
>NA|TRBV5-4|NA|TRBJ2-7
TGTGCCAGCAGCCGGGCCGGGCCGAGCTCCTACGAGCAGTACTTC
CASSRAGPSSYEQYF
>TRBD1|TRBV5-1|NA|TRBJ2-6
TGCGCCAGCAGCTTGATCCCAGGGGGCCCCTCTGGGGCCAACGTCCTGACTTTC
CASSLIPGGPSGANVLTF
>TRBD1|TRBV10-3|NA|TRBJ2-7
TGTGCCATCAGTCTACTATCTCCGGGACAGGGGGCCTACGAGCAGTACTTC
CAISLLSPGQGAYEQYF
>TRBD1|TRBV7-9|NA|TRBJ2-1
TGTGCCAGCAGCTTAGGGGTCAGGGGGACAGACTACAATGAGCAGTTCTTC
CASSLGVRGTDYNEQFF
>TRBD1|TRBV11-2|NA|TRBJ2-5
TGTGCCAGCAGCTTAGGTGACAGGGGGGGGTACCAAGAGACCCAGTACTTC
CASSLGDRGGYQETQYF
>NA|TRBV27|once|TRBJ1-6
TGTGCCAGCAGTTTATTGAGGGCGGGTTATAATTCACCCCTCCACTTT
CASSLLRAGYNSPLHF
>NA|TRBV28|NA|TRBJ2-7
TGTGCCAGCAGTTTATACTCGGCTTCCTACGAGCAGTACTTC
CASSLYSASYEQYF